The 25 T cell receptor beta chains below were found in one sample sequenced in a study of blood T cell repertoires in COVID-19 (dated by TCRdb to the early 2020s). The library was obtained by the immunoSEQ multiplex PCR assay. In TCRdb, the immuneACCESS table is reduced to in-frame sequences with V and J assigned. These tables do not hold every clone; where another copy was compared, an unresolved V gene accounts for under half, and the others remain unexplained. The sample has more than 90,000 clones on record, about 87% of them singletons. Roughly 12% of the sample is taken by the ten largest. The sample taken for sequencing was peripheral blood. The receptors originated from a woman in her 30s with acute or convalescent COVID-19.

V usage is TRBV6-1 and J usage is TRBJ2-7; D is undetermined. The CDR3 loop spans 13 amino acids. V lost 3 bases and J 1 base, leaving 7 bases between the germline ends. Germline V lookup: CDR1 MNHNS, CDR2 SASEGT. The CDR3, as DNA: TGTGCCAGCAGTGAGAACATGTCCTACGAGCAGTACTTC. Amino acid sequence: CASSENMSYEQYF.

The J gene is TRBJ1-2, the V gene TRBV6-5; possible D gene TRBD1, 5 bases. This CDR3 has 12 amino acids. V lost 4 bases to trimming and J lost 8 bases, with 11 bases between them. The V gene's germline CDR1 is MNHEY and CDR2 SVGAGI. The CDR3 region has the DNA TGTGCCAGCAGTTCAGGGCAAGGAGGCTACACCTTC. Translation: CASSSGQGGYTF.

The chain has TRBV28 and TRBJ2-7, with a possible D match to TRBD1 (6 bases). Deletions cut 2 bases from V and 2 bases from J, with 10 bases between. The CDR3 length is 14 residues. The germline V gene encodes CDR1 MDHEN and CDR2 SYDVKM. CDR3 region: CASSLMWTAYEQYF. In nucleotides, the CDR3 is TGTGCCAGCAGTTTAATGTGGACAGCCTACGAGCAGTACTTC.

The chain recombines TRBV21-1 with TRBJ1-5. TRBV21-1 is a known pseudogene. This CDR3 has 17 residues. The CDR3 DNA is TGTGCCAGCAGCAAAGGGGGGAGGGGATTGAGCAATCAGCCCCAGCATTTT. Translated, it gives CASSKGGRGLSNQPQHF.

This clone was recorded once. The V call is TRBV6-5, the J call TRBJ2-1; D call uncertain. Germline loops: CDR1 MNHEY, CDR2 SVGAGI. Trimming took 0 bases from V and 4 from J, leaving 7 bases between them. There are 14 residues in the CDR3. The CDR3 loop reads CASSYSRGYNEQFF. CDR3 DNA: TGTGCCAGCAGTTACTCGCGCGGTTACAATGAGCAGTTCTTC.

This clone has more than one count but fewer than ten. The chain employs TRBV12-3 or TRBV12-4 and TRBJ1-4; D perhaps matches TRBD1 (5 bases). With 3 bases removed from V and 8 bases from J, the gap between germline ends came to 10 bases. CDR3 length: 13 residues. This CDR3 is CASSFGAREKLFF. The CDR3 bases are TGTGCCAGCAGTTTTGGGGCCCGAGAAAAACTGTTTTTT.

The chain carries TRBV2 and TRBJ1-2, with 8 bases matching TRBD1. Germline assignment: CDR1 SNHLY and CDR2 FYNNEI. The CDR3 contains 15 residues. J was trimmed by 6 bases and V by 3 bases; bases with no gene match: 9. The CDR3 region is CASSESGYRGDGYTF. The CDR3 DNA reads TGTGCCAGCAGTGAGTCTGGCTACAGGGGGGATGGCTACACCTTC.

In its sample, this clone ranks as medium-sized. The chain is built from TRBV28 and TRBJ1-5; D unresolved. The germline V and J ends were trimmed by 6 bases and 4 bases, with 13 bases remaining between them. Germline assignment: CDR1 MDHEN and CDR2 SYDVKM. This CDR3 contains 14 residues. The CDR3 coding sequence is TGTGCCAGCAGCTACCCTGGAGGAAATCAGCCCCAGCATTTT. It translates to CASSYPGGNQPQHF.

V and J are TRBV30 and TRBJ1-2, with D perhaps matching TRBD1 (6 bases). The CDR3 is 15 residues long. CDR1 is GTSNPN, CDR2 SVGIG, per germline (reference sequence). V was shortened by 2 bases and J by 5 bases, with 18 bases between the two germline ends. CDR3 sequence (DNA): TGTGCCTGGAGTCGGTACGCGGGGGCAGGGTATGGCTACACCTTC. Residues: CAWSRYAGAGYGYTF.

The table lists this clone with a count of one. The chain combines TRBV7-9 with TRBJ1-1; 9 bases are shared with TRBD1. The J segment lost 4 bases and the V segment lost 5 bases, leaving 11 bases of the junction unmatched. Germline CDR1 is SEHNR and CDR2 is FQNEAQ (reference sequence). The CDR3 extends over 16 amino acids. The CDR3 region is CASSPHRTGAGTEAFF. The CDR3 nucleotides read TGTGCCAGCAGCCCACACCGGACAGGGGCGGGCACTGAAGCTTTCTTT.

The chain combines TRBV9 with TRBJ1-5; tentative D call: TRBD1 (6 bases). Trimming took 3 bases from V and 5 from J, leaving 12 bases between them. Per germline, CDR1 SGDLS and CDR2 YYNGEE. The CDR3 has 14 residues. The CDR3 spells CASSARDIYQPQHF. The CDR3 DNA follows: TGTGCCAGCAGCGCCCGGGACATTTATCAGCCCCAGCATTTT. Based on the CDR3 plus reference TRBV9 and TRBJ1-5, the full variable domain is DSGVTQTPKHLITATGQRVTLRCSPRSGDLSVYWYQQSLDQGLQFLIQYYNGEERAKGNILERFSAQQFPDLHSELNLSSLELGDSALYFCASSARDIYQPQHFGDGTRLSIL.

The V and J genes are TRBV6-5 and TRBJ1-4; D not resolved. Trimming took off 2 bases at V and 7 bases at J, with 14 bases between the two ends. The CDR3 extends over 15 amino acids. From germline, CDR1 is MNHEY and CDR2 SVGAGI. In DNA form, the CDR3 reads TGTGCCAGCAGTTACGATGCCTCGGGGAGTGAAAAACTGTTTTTT. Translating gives CASSYDASGSEKLFF.

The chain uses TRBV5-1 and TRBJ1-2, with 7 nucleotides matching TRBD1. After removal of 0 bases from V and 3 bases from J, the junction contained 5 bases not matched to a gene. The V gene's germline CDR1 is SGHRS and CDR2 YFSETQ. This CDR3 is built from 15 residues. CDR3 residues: CASSLAQGQYYGYTF. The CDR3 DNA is TGCGCCAGCAGCTTGGCACAGGGGCAGTACTATGGCTACACCTTC.

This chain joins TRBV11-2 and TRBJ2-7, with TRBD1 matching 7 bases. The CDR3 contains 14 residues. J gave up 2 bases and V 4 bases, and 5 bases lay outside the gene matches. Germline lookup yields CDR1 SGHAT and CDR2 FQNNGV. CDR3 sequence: CASSSRDRAYEQYF. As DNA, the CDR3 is TGTGCCAGCAGCTCCCGGGACAGAGCCTACGAGCAGTACTTC. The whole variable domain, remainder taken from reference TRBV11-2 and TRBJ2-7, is EAGVAQSPRYKIIEKRQSVAFWCNPISGHATLYWYQQILGQGPKLLIQFQNNGVVDDSQLPKDRFSAERLKGVDSTLKIQPAKLEDSAVYLCASSSRDRAYEQYFGPGTRLTVT.

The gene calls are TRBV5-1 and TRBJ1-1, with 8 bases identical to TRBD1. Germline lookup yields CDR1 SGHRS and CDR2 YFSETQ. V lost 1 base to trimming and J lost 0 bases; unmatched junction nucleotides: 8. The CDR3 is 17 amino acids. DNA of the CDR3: TGCGCCAGCAGCTTGCGGGGGACAGGCTCCATGAACACTGAAGCTTTCTTT. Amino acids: CASSLRGTGSMNTEAFF.

CDR3: CAAGGYTF. Written as DNA, the CDR3 is TGTGCCGCGGGGGGCTACACCTTC. The chain recombines TRBV12-5 with TRBJ1-2; D is undetermined. The CDR3 extends over 8 amino acids. The germline CDR1 and CDR2 sequences are LGHNT and FRNRAP.

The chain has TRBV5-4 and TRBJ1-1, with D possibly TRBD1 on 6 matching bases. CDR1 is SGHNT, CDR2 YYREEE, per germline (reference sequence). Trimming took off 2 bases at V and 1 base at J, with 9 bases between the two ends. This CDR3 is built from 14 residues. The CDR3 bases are TGTGCCAGCAGCTTCGGACAGACGAACACTGAAGCTTTCTTT. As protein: CASSFGQTNTEAFF.

As DNA, the CDR3 is TGTGCCAGCAGCCTGACGGGGGATACGCAGTATTTT. Translating it yields CASSLTGDTQYF. V usage is TRBV13 and J usage is TRBJ2-3, with a possible D match to TRBD2 (5 bases). The germline V gene has CDR1 PRHDT and CDR2 FYEKMQ (reference sequence). The CDR3 runs to 12 residues. Trimming removed 5 bases from V and 6 bases from J, with 9 bases in between.

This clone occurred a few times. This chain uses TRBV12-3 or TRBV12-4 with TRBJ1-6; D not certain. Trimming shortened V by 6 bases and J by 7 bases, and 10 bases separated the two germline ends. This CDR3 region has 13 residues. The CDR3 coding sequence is TGTGCCAGCAGCCTCGGACTAAATTCACCCCTCCACTTT. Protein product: CASSLGLNSPLHF.

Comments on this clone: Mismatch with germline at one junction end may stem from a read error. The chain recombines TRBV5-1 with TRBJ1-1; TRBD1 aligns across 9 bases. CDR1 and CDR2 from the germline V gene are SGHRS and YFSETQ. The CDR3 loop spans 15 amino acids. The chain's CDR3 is CASAGGQGLNTEAFF. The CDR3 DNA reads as TGCGCCAGCGCGGGGGGACAGGGATTGAATACTGAAGCTTTCTTT.

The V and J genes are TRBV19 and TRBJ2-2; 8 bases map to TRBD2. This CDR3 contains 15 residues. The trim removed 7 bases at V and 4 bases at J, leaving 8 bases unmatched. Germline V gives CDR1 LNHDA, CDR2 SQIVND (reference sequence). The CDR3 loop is CASNGGAWTTGELFF. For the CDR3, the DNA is TGTGCCAGTAACGGGGGGGCCTGGACCACCGGGGAGCTGTTTTTT.

CDR3 bases: TGTGCCAGCATGATAGCGGGGGGGCCAACAGATACGCAGTATTTT. Its protein is CASMIAGGPTDTQYF. This rearrangement joins TRBV2 to TRBJ2-3; 11 bases match TRBD2. V lost 7 bases to trimming and J lost 3 bases; unmatched junction nucleotides: 6. The CDR3 has 15 amino acids. Germline assignment: CDR1 SNHLY and CDR2 FYNNEI.

This CDR3 reads CASSHPEVPEAFF. DNA of the CDR3: TGTGCCAGCAGCCACCCGGAGGTCCCTGAAGCTTTCTTT. The gene calls are TRBV3-1 (or the pseudogene TRBV3-2) and TRBJ1-1; D is uncertain. V lost 3 bases to trimming and J lost 6 bases, with 11 bases between them. This CDR3 is 13 amino acids long. Germline V gene data show CDR1 as LGHDT and CDR2 as YNNKEL (reference sequence).

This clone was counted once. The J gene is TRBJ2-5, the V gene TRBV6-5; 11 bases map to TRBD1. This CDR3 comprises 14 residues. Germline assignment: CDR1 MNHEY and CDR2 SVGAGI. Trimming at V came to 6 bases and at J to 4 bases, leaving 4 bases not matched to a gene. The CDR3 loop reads CASRTDRGRETQYF. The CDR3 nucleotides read TGTGCCAGCAGAACGGACAGGGGGCGAGAGACCCAGTACTTC.

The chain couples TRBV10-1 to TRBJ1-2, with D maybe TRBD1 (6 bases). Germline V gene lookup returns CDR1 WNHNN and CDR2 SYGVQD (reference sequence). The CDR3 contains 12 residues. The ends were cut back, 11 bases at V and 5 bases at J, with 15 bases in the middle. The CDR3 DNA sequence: TGCGCCTGCCGGGGGGCCAGTTATGGCTACACCTTC. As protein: CACRGASYGYTF.